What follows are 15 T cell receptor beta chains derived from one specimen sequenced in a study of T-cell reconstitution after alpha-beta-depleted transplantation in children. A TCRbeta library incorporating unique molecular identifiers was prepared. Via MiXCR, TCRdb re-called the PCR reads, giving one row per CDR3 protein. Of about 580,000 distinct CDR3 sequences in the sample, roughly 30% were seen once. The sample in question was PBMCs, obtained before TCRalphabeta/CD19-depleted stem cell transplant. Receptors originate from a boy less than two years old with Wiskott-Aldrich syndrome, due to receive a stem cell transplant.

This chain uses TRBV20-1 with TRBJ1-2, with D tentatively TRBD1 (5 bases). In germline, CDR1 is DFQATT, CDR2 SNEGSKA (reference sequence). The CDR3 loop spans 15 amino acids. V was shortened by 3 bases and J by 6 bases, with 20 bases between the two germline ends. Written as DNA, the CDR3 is TGCAGTGCTAGCGAGCCGGGACCGGCCATTGATGGCTACACCTTC. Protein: CSASEPGPAIDGYTF.

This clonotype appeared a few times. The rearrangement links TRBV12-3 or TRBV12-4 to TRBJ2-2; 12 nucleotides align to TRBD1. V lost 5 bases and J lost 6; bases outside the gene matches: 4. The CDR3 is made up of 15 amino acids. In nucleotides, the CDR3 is TGTGCCAGCAGTGGGACAGGGGGCATCGCCGGGGAGCTGTTTTTT. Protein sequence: CASSGTGGIAGELFF.

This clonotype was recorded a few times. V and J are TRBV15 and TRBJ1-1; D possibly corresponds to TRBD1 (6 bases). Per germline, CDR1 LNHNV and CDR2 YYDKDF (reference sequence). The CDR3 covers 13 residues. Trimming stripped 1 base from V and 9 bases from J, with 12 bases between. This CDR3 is CATSRVGGGKAFF. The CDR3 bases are TGTGCCACCAGCAGAGTAGGGGGAGGGAAAGCTTTCTTT.

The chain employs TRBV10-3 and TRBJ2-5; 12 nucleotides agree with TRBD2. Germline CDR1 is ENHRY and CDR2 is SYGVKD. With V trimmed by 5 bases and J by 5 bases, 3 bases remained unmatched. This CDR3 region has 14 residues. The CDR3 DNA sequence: TGTGCCATCAGTCGGACTAGCGGGACGGAGACCCAGTACTTC. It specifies CAISRTSGTETQYF.

The CDR3 protein is CASSLDGTGAWTQYF. In DNA form, the CDR3 reads TGCGCCAGCAGCTTGGACGGGACAGGGGCATGGACCCAGTACTTC. The J gene is TRBJ2-5, the V gene TRBV5-1, with 10 bases lining up with TRBD1. Unmatched junction bases numbered 6, after V lost 0 bases and J lost 7 bases. The germline V gene has CDR1 SGHRS and CDR2 YFSETQ. The CDR3 contains 15 residues.

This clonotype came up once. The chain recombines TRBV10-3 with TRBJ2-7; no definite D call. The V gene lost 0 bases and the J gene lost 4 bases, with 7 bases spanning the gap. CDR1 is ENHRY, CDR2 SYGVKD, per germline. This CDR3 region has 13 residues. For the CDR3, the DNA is TGTGCCATCAGTGAGTCGGTAGGGTACGAGCAGTACTTC. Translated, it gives CAISESVGYEQYF.

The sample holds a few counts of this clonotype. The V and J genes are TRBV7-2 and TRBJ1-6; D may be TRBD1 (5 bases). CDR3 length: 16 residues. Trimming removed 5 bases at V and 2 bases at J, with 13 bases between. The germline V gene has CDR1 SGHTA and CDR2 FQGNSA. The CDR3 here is CASSAQGGAYNSPLHF. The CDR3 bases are TGTGCCAGCAGCGCTCAGGGTGGCGCCTATAATTCACCCCTCCACTTT.

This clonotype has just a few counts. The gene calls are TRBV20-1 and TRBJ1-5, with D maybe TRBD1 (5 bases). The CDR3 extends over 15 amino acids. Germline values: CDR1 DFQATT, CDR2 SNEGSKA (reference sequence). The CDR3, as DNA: TGCAGCGTTATTAAAGGGGCCGTGGGCAATCAGCCCCAGCATTTT. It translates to CSVIKGAVGNQPQHF.

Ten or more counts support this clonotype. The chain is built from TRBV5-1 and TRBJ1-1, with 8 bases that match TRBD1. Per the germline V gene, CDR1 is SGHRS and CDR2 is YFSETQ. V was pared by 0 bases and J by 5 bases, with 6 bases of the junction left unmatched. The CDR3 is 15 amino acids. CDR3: CASSLGVWTGTEAFF. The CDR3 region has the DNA TGCGCCAGCAGCTTGGGAGTCTGGACAGGGACTGAAGCTTTCTTT.

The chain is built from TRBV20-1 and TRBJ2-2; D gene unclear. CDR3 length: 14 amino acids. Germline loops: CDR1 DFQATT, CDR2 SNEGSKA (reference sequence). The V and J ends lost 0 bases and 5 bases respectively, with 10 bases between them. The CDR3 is CSARDVVGTGELFF. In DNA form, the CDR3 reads TGCAGTGCTAGAGACGTGGTCGGAACCGGGGAGCTGTTTTTT.

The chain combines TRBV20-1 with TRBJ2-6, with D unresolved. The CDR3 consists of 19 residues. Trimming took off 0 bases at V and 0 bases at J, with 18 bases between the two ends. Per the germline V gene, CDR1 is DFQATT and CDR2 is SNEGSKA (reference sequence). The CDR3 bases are TGCAGTGCTAGAGATTTGGGGAAAGTCCTTCGCTCTGGGGCCAACGTCCTGACTTTC. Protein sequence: CSARDLGKVLRSGANVLTF.

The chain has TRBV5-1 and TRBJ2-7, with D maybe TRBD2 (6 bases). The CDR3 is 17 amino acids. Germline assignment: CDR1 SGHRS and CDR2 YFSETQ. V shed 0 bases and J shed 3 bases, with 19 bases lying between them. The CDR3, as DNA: TGCGCCAGCAGCTTGGGGCTGGGTGGAGCGGGCCTCTACGAGCAGTACTTC. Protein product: CASSLGLGGAGLYEQYF.

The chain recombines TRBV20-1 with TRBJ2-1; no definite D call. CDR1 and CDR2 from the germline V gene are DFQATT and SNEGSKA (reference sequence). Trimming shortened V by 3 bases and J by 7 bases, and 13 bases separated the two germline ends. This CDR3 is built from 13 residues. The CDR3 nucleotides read TGCAGTGCTAGTTCCTCTATGGTAAATGAGCAGTTCTTC. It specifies CSASSSMVNEQFF.

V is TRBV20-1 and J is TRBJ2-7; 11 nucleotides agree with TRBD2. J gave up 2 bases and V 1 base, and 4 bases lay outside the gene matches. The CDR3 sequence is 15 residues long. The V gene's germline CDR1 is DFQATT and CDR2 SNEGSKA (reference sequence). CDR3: CSARVGTSGTYEQYF. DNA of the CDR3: TGCAGTGCTAGAGTCGGGACTAGCGGCACCTACGAGCAGTACTTC.

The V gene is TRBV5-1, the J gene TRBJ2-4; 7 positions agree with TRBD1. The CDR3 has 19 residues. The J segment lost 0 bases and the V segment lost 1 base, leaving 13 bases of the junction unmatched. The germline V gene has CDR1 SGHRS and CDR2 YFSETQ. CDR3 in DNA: TGCGCCAGCAGCTTGATCCCCCAAGGACAGGCTATAGCCAAAAACATTCAGTACTTC. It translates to CASSLIPQGQAIAKNIQYF.